The 8 T cell receptor beta chains in this list originate from one sample, sequenced in a study of CD8+CD57+ T cells in acquired aplastic anemia. Whoever was chosen for sequencing had shown CD8+CD57+ cell expansion by flow cytometry. Genomic DNA provided the template from which TCR beta VDJ and CDR3 profiles were obtained. In TCRdb, the reads were re-called with MiXCR into one record per CDR3 protein. The sample has a few hundred thousand distinct CDR3 sequences; roughly 50% are singletons. The sequencing sample was made of sorted CD4+, CD8+, or CD8+CD57+ T cells (not recorded which) from PBMCs. The receptors were sampled from a human donor with aplastic anemia.

This clonotype was counted only a few times. The genes are TRBV15 and TRBJ2-1; possible D gene TRBD1, 6 bases. The CDR3 is 14 amino acids. Germline assignment: CDR1 LNHNV and CDR2 YYDKDF (reference sequence). Trimming removed 1 base from V and 6 bases from J, with 10 bases in between. The CDR3 region has the DNA TGTGCCACCAGCAGAGCCCCACAGGGCAATGAGCAGTTCTTC. Translating gives CATSRAPQGNEQFF.

There are many counts of this clonotype. This sequence joins TRBV5-5 and TRBJ2-7, with D unclear. V gave up 5 bases and J gave up 0 bases, with 18 bases separating them. Looked up from germline, CDR1 is SGHKS and CDR2 is YYEKEE (reference sequence). This CDR3 spans 16 amino acids. As DNA, the CDR3 is TGTGCCAGCAGGGTCGTGAAGACACCCAACTCCTACGAGCAGTACTTC. Translating gives CASRVVKTPNSYEQYF.

In its sample, this clonotype was seen once. The J gene is TRBJ1-1, the V gene TRBV20-1; D perhaps matches TRBD1 (6 bases). Trimming stripped 2 bases from V and 10 bases from J, with 11 bases between. Germline V gene sequence: CDR1 DFQATT, CDR2 SNEGSKA (reference sequence). The CDR3 totals 11 residues. The chain's CDR3 is CSARMGASAFF. The CDR3 nucleotides are TGCAGTGCTAGAATGGGGGCCTCAGCTTTCTTT.

This clonotype was observed at least ten times. Mismatch with germline at one junction end may stem from a read error. The rearrangement links TRBV7-7 to TRBJ2-5; the match to TRBD2 covers 13 bases. Germline CDR1 reads SSHAT; CDR2 reads FNYEAQ (reference sequence). The CDR3 runs to 19 residues. The CDR3 here is CASSPTSGGAWEMQETQYF. CDR3 DNA sequence: TGTGCTAGCAGCCCTACTAGCGGGGGGGCCTGGGAAATGCAAGAGACCCAGTACTTC.

This clonotype has only a few counts. A much larger clone lies a single base off, so this may be a read error. Because it lacks the conserved phenylalanine or tryptophan at the end, this CDR3 is likely a read error. The V and J genes are TRBV20-1 and TRBJ1-2, with 7 bases matching TRBD1. V was pared by 0 bases and J by 7 bases, with 11 bases of the junction left unmatched. Per germline, CDR1 DFQATT and CDR2 SNEGSKA (reference sequence). The CDR3 has 15 amino acids. The CDR3 sequence is CSARDPGQPRAGYTL. The CDR3 DNA sequence: TGCAGTGCTAGAGACCCGGGACAGCCGAGGGCTGGCTACACCCTC.

The table lists this clonotype with many counts. CDR3 in DNA: TGTGCCAGCAGGACGGAGGGACTAGCCAGGAATGAGCAGTTCTTC. It codes for CASRTEGLARNEQFF. The V gene is TRBV6-6, the J gene TRBJ2-1; 9 positions match TRBD2. Germline V gives CDR1 MNHNY, CDR2 SVGAGI (reference sequence). The CDR3 sequence is 15 residues long. V dropped 6 bases and J dropped 7; count of bases not matched to a gene: 10.

J is TRBJ2-7 and V is TRBV20-1; TRBD1 agrees at 9 bases. Germline CDR1 reads DFQATT; CDR2 reads SNEGSKA (reference sequence). Losses at the gene ends were 6 bases for V and 6 bases for J; bases not matched to a gene: 9. This CDR3 region has 13 residues. The CDR3 DNA reads TGCAGTGCGGAACGGGACAGGGCCCCCGAGCAGTACTTC. This gives the protein CSAERDRAPEQYF.

The gene calls are TRBV25-1 and TRBJ2-4; possible D gene TRBD1, 5 bases. Germline V gives CDR1 MGHDK, CDR2 SYGVNS. The ends were cut back, 6 bases at V and 12 bases at J, with 15 bases in the middle. The CDR3 consists of 12 residues. The DNA for the CDR3 is TGTGCCAGCAGATCAGGGTGGGGCAATCAGTACTTC. It yields the protein CASRSGWGNQYF.